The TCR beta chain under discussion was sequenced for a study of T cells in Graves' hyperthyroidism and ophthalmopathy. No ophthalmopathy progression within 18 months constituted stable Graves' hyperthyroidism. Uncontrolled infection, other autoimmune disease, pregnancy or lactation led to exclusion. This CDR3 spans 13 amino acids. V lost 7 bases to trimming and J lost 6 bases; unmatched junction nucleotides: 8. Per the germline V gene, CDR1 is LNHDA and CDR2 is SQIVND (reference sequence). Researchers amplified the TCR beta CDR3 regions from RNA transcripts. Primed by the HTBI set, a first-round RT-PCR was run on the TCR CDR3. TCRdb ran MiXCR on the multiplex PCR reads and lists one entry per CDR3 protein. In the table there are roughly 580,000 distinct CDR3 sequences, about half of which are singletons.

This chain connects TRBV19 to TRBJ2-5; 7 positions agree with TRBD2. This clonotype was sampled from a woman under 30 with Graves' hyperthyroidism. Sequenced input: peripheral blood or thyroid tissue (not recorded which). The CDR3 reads CASTTGGGKTQYF. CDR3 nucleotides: TGTGCCAGTACCACGGGGGGAGGAAAGACCCAGTACTTC.